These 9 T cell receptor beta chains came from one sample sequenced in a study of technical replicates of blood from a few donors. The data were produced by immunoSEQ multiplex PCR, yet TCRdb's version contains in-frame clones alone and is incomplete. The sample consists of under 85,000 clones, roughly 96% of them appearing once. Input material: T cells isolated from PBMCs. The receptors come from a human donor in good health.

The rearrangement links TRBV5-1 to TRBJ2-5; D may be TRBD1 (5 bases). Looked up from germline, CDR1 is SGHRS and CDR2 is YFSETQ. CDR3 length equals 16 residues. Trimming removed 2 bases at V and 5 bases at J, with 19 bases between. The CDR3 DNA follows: TGCGCCAGCAGCTTAGGAGTGCAGGGTCAACGGGAGACCCAGTACTTC. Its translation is CASSLGVQGQRETQYF.

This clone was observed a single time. The CDR3 reads CASSPRGIGQPQHF. In DNA form, the CDR3 reads TGTGCCAGCAGCCCGCGCGGTATCGGCCAGCCCCAGCATTTT. The chain is built from TRBV9 and TRBJ1-5, with D uncertain. Germline V CDR1 and CDR2: SGDLS, YYNGEE. V lost 4 bases and J 7 bases, leaving 15 bases between the germline ends. CDR3 length: 14 residues.

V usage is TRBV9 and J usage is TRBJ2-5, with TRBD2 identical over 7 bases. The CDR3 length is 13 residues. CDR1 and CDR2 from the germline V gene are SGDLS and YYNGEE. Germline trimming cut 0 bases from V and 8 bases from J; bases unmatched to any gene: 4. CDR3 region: CASSVELAGTQYF. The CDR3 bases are TGTGCCAGCAGCGTAGAGTTAGCGGGTACCCAGTACTTC.

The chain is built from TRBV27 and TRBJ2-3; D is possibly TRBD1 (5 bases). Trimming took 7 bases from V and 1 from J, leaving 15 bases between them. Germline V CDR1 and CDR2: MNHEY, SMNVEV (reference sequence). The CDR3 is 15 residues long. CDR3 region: CASMGPSLGTDTQYF. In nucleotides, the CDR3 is TGTGCCAGCATGGGGCCAAGCCTAGGCACAGATACGCAGTATTTT.

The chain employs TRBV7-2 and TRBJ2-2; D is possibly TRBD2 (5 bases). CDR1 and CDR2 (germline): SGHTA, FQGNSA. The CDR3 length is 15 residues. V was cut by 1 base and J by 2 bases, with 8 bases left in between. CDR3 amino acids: CASSLVAPNTGELFF. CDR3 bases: TGTGCCAGCAGCTTAGTAGCGCCAAACACCGGGGAGCTGTTTTTT.

The CDR3 sequence is CASSLMASAEQYF. In DNA form, the CDR3 reads TGTGCCAGCAGCTTAATGGCTAGCGCTGAGCAGTACTTC. V usage is TRBV11-1 and J usage is TRBJ2-7; maybe TRBD2 (6 bases). Per the germline V gene, CDR1 is SGHAT and CDR2 is FQDESV (reference sequence). This CDR3 comprises 13 residues. Trimming removed 2 bases from V and 7 bases from J, with 12 bases in between.

As DNA, the CDR3 is TGTGCCAGCAGCAAATTTGGGGGACAGGGTCTCAATGAGCAGTTCTTC. The encoded protein is CASSKFGGQGLNEQFF. The chain is built from TRBV21-1 and TRBJ2-1; the tabulated D call, TRBD1, remains unverified against the DNA. TRBV21-1 is recorded as a pseudogene. This CDR3 has 16 amino acids.

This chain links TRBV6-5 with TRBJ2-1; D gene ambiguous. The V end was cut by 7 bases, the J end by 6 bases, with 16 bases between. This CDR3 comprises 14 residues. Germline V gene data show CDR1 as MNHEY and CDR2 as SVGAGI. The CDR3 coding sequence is TGTGCCAGCAACCCCCCCGACTCGCTCAATGAGCAGTTCTTC. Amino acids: CASNPPDSLNEQFF.

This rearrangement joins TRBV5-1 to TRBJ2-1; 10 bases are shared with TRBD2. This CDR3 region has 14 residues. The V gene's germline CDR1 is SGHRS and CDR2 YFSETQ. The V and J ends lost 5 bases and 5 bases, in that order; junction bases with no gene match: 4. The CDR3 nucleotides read TGCGCCAGCAGTTCACTAGCGGGAAACAATGAGCAGTTCTTC. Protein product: CASSSLAGNNEQFF.